A selection of T cell receptor beta chains follows, all from one sample in a study of blood T cell repertoires in COVID-19. The assay was immunoSEQ multiplex PCR, and TCRdb's table has in-frame clones only and misses some. The sample carries 100,000 to 150,000 clones, about four fifths recorded once. The sample consisted of peripheral blood. These receptors all stem from a man aged 55 to 70 with acute or convalescent COVID-19. Each CDR3 is given with its conserved first and last residue.

CDR3 length: 15
V gene: TRBV28
J gene: TRBJ2-1
CDR3 protein: CASSTRTSGRNEQFF

CDR3 length: 17
V gene: TRBV28
J gene: TRBJ1-4
CDR3 protein: CASSFGTGKRLGEKLFF

CDR3 length: 15
V gene: TRBV7-9
J gene: TRBJ2-7
CDR3 protein: CASSSISGASYEQYF

CDR3 length: 13
V gene: TRBV29-1
J gene: TRBJ2-7
CDR3 protein: CSVGGRLTYEQYF

CDR3 length: 16
V gene: TRBV2
J gene: TRBJ2-1
CDR3 protein: CASSSLSGRASNEQFF

CDR3 length: 14
V gene: TRBV5-4
J gene: TRBJ2-7
CDR3 protein: CASSPTGGVYEQYF

CDR3 length: 16
V gene: TRBV29-1
J gene: TRBJ2-3
CDR3 protein: CSVENLSGRVTDTQYF

CDR3 length: 20
V gene: TRBV27
J gene: TRBJ1-5
CDR3 protein: CASSRRALMGQGYSNQPQHF

CDR3 length: 18
V gene: TRBV19
J gene: TRBJ1-5
CDR3 protein: CASRGRDRGILDNQPQHF

CDR3 length: 15
V gene: TRBV28
J gene: TRBJ1-2
CDR3 protein: CASSRWELFPYGYTF

CDR3 length: 15
V gene: TRBV13
J gene: TRBJ1-2
CDR3 protein: CASSLAMDRDYGYTF

CDR3 length: 14
V gene: TRBV6-5
J gene: TRBJ2-3
CDR3 protein: CASTGQGIGDTQYF

CDR3 length: 14
V gene: TRBV7-9
J gene: TRBJ1-6
CDR3 protein: CASSPDTYNSPLHF

CDR3 length: 15
V gene: TRBV28
J gene: TRBJ1-5
CDR3 protein: CASSSPVPVDQPQHF

CDR3 length: 15
V gene: TRBV6-4
J gene: TRBJ2-1
CDR3 protein: CASRQELSSYNEQFF

CDR3 length: 16
V gene: TRBV11-3
J gene: TRBJ2-3
CDR3 protein: CASSPGASGPTDTQYF

CDR3 length: 13
V gene: TRBV7-9
J gene: TRBJ1-2
CDR3 protein: CASSHSGSYGYTF

CDR3 length: 16
V gene: TRBV5-1
J gene: TRBJ2-3
CDR3 protein: CASSLQGQGATDTQYF

CDR3 length: 15
V gene: TRBV2
J gene: TRBJ1-2
CDR3 protein: CASEGVRESTDGYTF

CDR3 length: 16
V gene: TRBV9
J gene: TRBJ2-7
CDR3 protein: CASSAGQAARPYEQYF

CDR3 length: 13
V gene: TRBV2
J gene: TRBJ1-5
CDR3 protein: CASMGQRDQPQHF

CDR3 length: 15
V gene: TRBV7-2
J gene: TRBJ2-1
CDR3 protein: CASSLMGARYNEQFF

CDR3 length: 12
V gene: TRBV30
J gene: TRBJ1-2
CDR3 protein: CAWTLQAGGYTF

CDR3 length: 16
V gene: TRBV18
J gene: TRBJ2-3
CDR3 protein: CASSPLLAAGVDTQYF

CDR3 length: 11
V gene: TRBV5-3
J gene: TRBJ2-7
CDR3 protein: CARIRQVEQYF

CDR3 length: 13
V gene: TRBV4-2
J gene: TRBJ1-1
CDR3 protein: CASSYQGGTEAFF

CDR3 length: 14
V gene: TRBV7-2
J gene: TRBJ1-5
CDR3 protein: CASSLAGREEPQHF

CDR3 length: 15
V gene: TRBV29-1
J gene: TRBJ1-2
CDR3 protein: CSVIRDRGLEGGYTF

CDR3 length: 16
V gene: TRBV6-5
J gene: TRBJ1-4
CDR3 protein: CASSYYLGGLNEKLFF

CDR3 length: 16
V gene: TRBV6-4
J gene: TRBJ2-3
CDR3 protein: CASSEGGWGQADTQYF

CDR3 length: 14
V gene: TRBV29-1
J gene: TRBJ2-1
CDR3 protein: CSGRRPGHINEQFF

CDR3 length: 15
V gene: TRBV7-3
J gene: TRBJ2-1
CDR3 protein: CASSLKDGGGYEQFF